The 14 T cell receptor beta chains listed next were all sequenced from one sample in a study of Graves' ophthalmopathy and Graves' hyperthyroidism. Amplified material comprised TCR beta CDR3 regions derived from RNA transcripts. An opening RT-PCR round employed HTBI primers and preceded a second-round multiplex PCR. TCRdb passed the multiplex PCR reads through MiXCR, listing each CDR3 protein once. The sample shows around 660,000 distinct CDR3 sequences, roughly two fifths of them seen only once. Sequencing was done on a sample of peripheral blood. These receptors were collected from an adult man with Graves' ophthalmopathy.

The chain uses TRBV30 and TRBJ1-5; D is possibly TRBD1 (6 bases). The CDR3 totals 14 residues. Germline V lookup: CDR1 GTSNPN, CDR2 SVGIG (reference sequence). V lost 1 base and J 11 bases, leaving 18 bases between the germline ends. The CDR3 reads CAWSEGHTVSTQHF. The CDR3 DNA reads as TGTGCCTGGAGTGAGGGACATACCGTTTCGACCCAGCATTTT.

This chain links TRBV10-3 with TRBJ2-3; TRBD2 is a possible D gene (5 bases). The V end lost 8 bases, the J end lost 6 bases, and 12 bases lay between the germline ends. The CDR3 is 12 amino acids. CDR1 and CDR2 from the germline V gene are ENHRY and SYGVKD. The DNA for the CDR3 is TGTGCCATCGGGAGTACCTCCGATACGCAGTATTTT. Protein sequence: CAIGSTSDTQYF.

The chain links TRBV24-1 to TRBJ1-2; 9 nucleotides match TRBD1. The trim removed 4 bases at V and 8 bases at J, leaving 4 bases unmatched. In germline, CDR1 is KGHDR, CDR2 SFDVKD. This CDR3 is 13 amino acids long. The CDR3 protein is CATSDGQGHGYTF. CDR3 coding DNA: TGTGCCACCAGTGACGGACAGGGGCACGGCTACACCTTC.

In this sample, this clonotype turned up many times. V usage is TRBV4-1 and J usage is TRBJ2-5; a weak D match, TRBD2 (6 bases). There are 14 residues in the CDR3. Trimming cost V 3 bases and J 3 bases, with 11 bases left between them. Germline CDR1 and CDR2: MGHRA and YSYEKL. The CDR3 loop reads CASSHRERKETQYF. CDR3 coding DNA: TGCGCCAGCAGCCATCGGGAGCGGAAAGAGACCCAGTACTTC.

The sample holds many counts of this clonotype. The chain employs TRBV7-8 and TRBJ1-2; 7 positions match TRBD1. The germline V gene encodes CDR1 SGHVS and CDR2 FQNEAQ. The CDR3 has 12 amino acids. With V trimmed by 2 bases and J by 13 bases, 7 bases remained unmatched. CDR3 DNA: TGTGCCAGCAGCTTATCACAGGGGCTGCTCACCTTC. Protein: CASSLSQGLLTF.

Regarding this clonotype: The conserved closing phenylalanine or tryptophan is absent in this CDR3, likely reflecting a read error. The limits of the CDR3 on the DNA are not certain, so only TCRdb's listed CDR3 is given. This chain connects TRBV7-8 to TRBJ1-4; no DNA check was done on the table's D call, TRBD1. The CDR3 totals 8 residues, both ends included. Germline V gives CDR1 SGHVS, CDR2 FQNEAQ. CDR3 sequence: CASSLGRV.

The J gene is TRBJ1-1, the V gene TRBV10-3, with TRBD1 as a possible D gene (6 bases). Trimming took 2 bases from V and 4 from J, leaving 14 bases between them. This CDR3 spans 15 amino acids. CDR1 and CDR2 from the germline V gene are ENHRY and SYGVKD. The CDR3 is CAISEPWGASTEAFF. CDR3 sequence (DNA): TGTGCCATCAGTGAGCCTTGGGGGGCGAGCACTGAAGCTTTCTTT.

This clonotype was counted ten times or more. The chain carries TRBV12-3 or TRBV12-4 and TRBJ1-1; TRBD1 is a possible D gene (6 bases). CDR3 length: 12 amino acids. V was trimmed by 6 bases and J by 3 bases, leaving 8 bases between them. The CDR3 region has the DNA TGTGCCAGCAGATGGACAGACACTGAAGCTTTCTTT. Translated: CASRWTDTEAFF.

This clonotype came up once. V is TRBV12-3 or TRBV12-4 and J is TRBJ1-1; D gene unclear. Trimming cost V 4 bases and J 6 bases, with 9 bases left between them. CDR3 length: 12 amino acids. The CDR3: CASSYREAEAFF. CDR3 sequence (DNA): TGTGCCAGCAGTTACCGGGAGGCTGAAGCTTTCTTT.

This clonotype has just one count. This may be a read error, as it is one base from a much larger clone. This chain's CDR3 is CASRTTEDTEAFF. The DNA for the CDR3 is TGTGCCAGCAGAACGACAGAAGACACTGAAGCTTTCTTT. The V and J genes are TRBV6-6 and TRBJ1-1; tentative D call: TRBD1 (5 bases). The CDR3 sequence is 13 residues long. Trimming took off 6 bases at V and 3 bases at J, with 11 bases between the two ends. Germline values: CDR1 MNHNY, CDR2 SVGAGI (reference sequence).

This clonotype was picked up many times. This sequence joins TRBV7-9 and TRBJ2-7; 8 bases fit TRBD1. Losses at the gene ends were 5 bases for V and 3 bases for J; bases not matched to a gene: 12. The germline V gene encodes CDR1 SEHNR and CDR2 FQNEAQ (reference sequence). The CDR3 consists of 16 residues. DNA for the CDR3: TGTGCCAGCAGCCCCACCGCGGGGACAGGTGACTACGAGCAGTACTTC. Its translation: CASSPTAGTGDYEQYF.

Many counts were recorded for this clonotype. The chain links TRBV25-1 to TRBJ1-2; D is unresolved. The CDR3 sequence is 14 residues long. V lost 2 bases and J 4 bases, leaving 11 bases between the germline ends. Germline CDR1 MGHDK, CDR2 SYGVNS. CDR3 loop: CASSEAVASYGYTF. In DNA form, the CDR3 reads TGTGCCAGCAGTGAAGCTGTCGCCTCCTATGGCTACACCTTC.

This clonotype was counted at least ten times. The chain has TRBV12-3 or TRBV12-4 and TRBJ1-5; TRBD1 might be the D (5 bases). The V and J ends lost 6 bases and 1 base respectively, with 13 bases between them. The CDR3 has 15 amino acids. The CDR3 DNA reads as TGTGCCAGCAGGTGGGGACGGAAAAGCAATCAGCCCCAGCATTTT. It translates to CASRWGRKSNQPQHF.

This clonotype occurred a few times. The J gene is TRBJ1-1, the V gene TRBV10-3; 7 nucleotides align to TRBD1. V lost 10 bases, J lost 3 bases, and 8 bases stayed unmatched. The CDR3 consists of 13 residues. The V gene's germline CDR1 is ENHRY and CDR2 SYGVKD. The CDR3 nucleotides read TGTGCCAGTCGACAGGGCGTTTACACTGAAGCTTTCTTT. Translated: CASRQGVYTEAFF.